The 13 T cell receptor beta chains reported below all come from one sample, sequenced in a study of CD8 T cells in ankylosing spondylitis. Study observations and caveats: Apparently characteristic of ankylosing spondylitis blood was a TCR beta motif (eight highly homologous variants).

These receptors' targets are unknown. TCRdb ran MiXCR on the 5' RACE reads and lists one entry per CDR3 protein. The sample records around 540,000 distinct CDR3 sequences, about 13% being singletons. Specimen: blood, either unsorted or a sorted T cell fraction (not recorded which). These receptors came from a male donor with ankylosing spondylitis.

This clonotype appeared a single time. The V gene is TRBV19, the J gene TRBJ2-1; a weak D match, TRBD1 (6 bases). V lost 8 bases and J lost 0, with 8 bases in between. Germline CDR1 is LNHDA and CDR2 is SQIVND (reference sequence). The CDR3 extends over 13 amino acids. This CDR3 reads CASQGGSYNEQFF. In DNA, the CDR3 is TGTGCCAGTCAAGGGGGCTCCTACAATGAGCAGTTCTTC.

This clonotype was found many times. The genes are TRBV20-1 and TRBJ2-7; 8 bases agree with TRBD1. Losses at the gene ends were 0 bases for V and 4 bases for J; bases not matched to a gene: 5. The CDR3 covers 14 residues. Germline-derived CDR1 and CDR2 are DFQATT and SNEGSKA (reference sequence). The CDR3 region has the DNA TGCAGTGCTAGAGATCGGCAGGGGGCATACGAGCAGTACTTC. Encoded protein: CSARDRQGAYEQYF.

This clonotype was picked up a small number of times. The chain is built from TRBV7-8 and TRBJ2-1; 13 bases match TRBD2. CDR1 SGHVS and CDR2 FQNEAQ come from the germline V gene. The CDR3 totals 19 residues. Trimming removed 5 bases from V and 8 bases from J; junction bases left unmatched: 18. The CDR3 protein is CASSLNHGTSGRARHEQFF. The CDR3 DNA follows: TGTGCCAGCAGCCTCAATCATGGAACTAGCGGGAGGGCGAGGCATGAGCAGTTCTTC.

The V gene is TRBV28, the J gene TRBJ2-5; D not certain. The V and J ends lost 2 bases and 8 bases respectively, with 12 bases between them. The CDR3 sequence is 13 residues long. Per the germline V gene, CDR1 is MDHEN and CDR2 is SYDVKM. CDR3 bases: TGTGCCAGCAGTTTAATGGCCACCCTAACCCAGTACTTC. Residues: CASSLMATLTQYF.

This clonotype was picked up a small number of times. The J gene is TRBJ2-1, the V gene TRBV3-1; 8 bases map to TRBD2. Germline V lookup: CDR1 LGHDT, CDR2 YNNKEL (reference sequence). V trimming: 3 bases; J trimming: 3 bases; junction bases outside the gene matches: 7. CDR3 length equals 16 residues. CDR3: CASSQYRTSIYNEQFF. The CDR3 DNA reads TGTGCCAGCAGCCAGTACCGGACTAGCATCTACAATGAGCAGTTCTTC.

The chain has TRBV7-8 and TRBJ2-7; TRBD1 aligns across 9 bases. The germline gives CDR1 SGHVS, CDR2 FQNEAQ. The CDR3 is 14 residues long. Trimming at V came to 4 bases and at J to 2 bases, leaving 3 bases not matched to a gene. The CDR3 reads CASSSWTGAYEQYF. The CDR3 DNA is TGTGCCAGCAGCTCGTGGACAGGGGCCTACGAGCAGTACTTC.

About this clonotype: A much bigger clone sits one base away, suggesting this may be a read error. The CDR3 does not end in the conserved phenylalanine or tryptophan, so this is likely a read error. V is TRBV25-1 and J is TRBJ2-1; D is tentatively TRBD1 or TRBD2 (5 bases each). CDR1 MGHDK and CDR2 SYGVNS come from the germline V gene. There are 16 residues in the CDR3. V shed 2 bases and J shed 1 base, with 12 bases lying between them. The CDR3 region is CASSEGGGASYNEQFI. For the CDR3, the DNA is TGTGCCAGCAGTGAAGGTGGGGGAGCTTCCTACAATGAGCAGTTCATC.

This clonotype was counted only a few times. CDR3 bases: TGTGCCAGCAGTTTTGACGGCAGAGACACAGATACGCAGTATTTT. Its protein product is CASSFDGRDTDTQYF. This chain links TRBV27 with TRBJ2-3; D gene unclear. Per the germline V gene, CDR1 is MNHEY and CDR2 is SMNVEV (reference sequence). The V and J ends lost 3 bases and 2 bases respectively, with 12 bases between them. The CDR3 runs to 15 residues.

The chain recombines TRBV10-3 with TRBJ2-1; 7 nucleotides align to TRBD2. Germline-derived CDR1 and CDR2 are ENHRY and SYGVKD. Trimming at V came to 4 bases and at J to 4 bases, leaving 7 bases not matched to a gene. CDR3 size: 15 residues. CDR3 sequence: CAISGWEGRYNEQFF. Here the CDR3 DNA reads TGTGCCATCAGTGGTTGGGAGGGTAGGTACAATGAGCAGTTCTTC.

This clonotype has a handful of counts. The chain has TRBV5-1 and TRBJ1-1; D gene uncertain. The CDR3 is made up of 13 amino acids. The V gene lost 0 bases and the J gene lost 7 bases, with 10 bases spanning the gap. The germline V gene encodes CDR1 SGHRS and CDR2 YFSETQ. The CDR3 sequence is CASSLEGPVEAFF. The CDR3 DNA sequence: TGCGCCAGCAGCTTGGAAGGCCCAGTTGAAGCTTTCTTT. The full variable domain, with the rest looked up from reference TRBV5-1 and TRBJ1-1, is KAGVTQTPRYLIKTRGQQVTLSCSPISGHRSVSWYQQTPGQGLQFLFEYFSETQRNKGNFPGRFSGRQFSNSRSEMNVSTLELGDSALYLCASSLEGPVEAFFGQGTRLTVV.

The gene calls are TRBV5-1 and TRBJ2-5; 10 nucleotides align to TRBD2. After removal of 3 bases from V and 5 bases from J, the junction contained 7 bases not matched to a gene. Germline CDR1 is SGHRS and CDR2 is YFSETQ. CDR3 size: 15 residues. The CDR3 coding sequence is TGCGCCAGCAGCTGGACTAGCGGAGACGGGGAGACCCAGTACTTC. Translating it yields CASSWTSGDGETQYF. The full variable domain, with the rest looked up from reference TRBV5-1 and TRBJ2-5, is KAGVTQTPRYLIKTRGQQVTLSCSPISGHRSVSWYQQTPGQGLQFLFEYFSETQRNKGNFPGRFSGRQFSNSRSEMNVSTLELGDSALYLCASSWTSGDGETQYFGPGTRLLVL.

This clonotype was detected only a few times. The V and J genes are TRBV28 and TRBJ1-4, with 8 bases that match TRBD1. J gave up 8 bases and V 5 bases, and 10 bases lay outside the gene matches. The CDR3 is made up of 15 amino acids. Germline loops: CDR1 MDHEN, CDR2 SYDVKM. The CDR3 DNA sequence: TGTGCCAGCAGTGCAAACAGGGGGACCGGCGAAAAACTGTTTTTT. Residues: CASSANRGTGEKLFF. The entire variable domain, with the rest obtained from reference TRBV28 and TRBJ1-4, is as follows: DVKVTQSSRYLVKRTGEKVFLECVQDMDHENMFWYRQDPGLGLRLIYFSYDVKMKEKGDIPEGYSVSREKKERFSLILESASTNQTSMYLCASSANRGTGEKLFFGSGTQLSVL.

This clonotype was seen a handful of times. The chain recombines TRBV11-2 with TRBJ2-1; D perhaps matches TRBD2 (5 bases). Deletions cut 2 bases from V and 10 bases from J, with 12 bases between. CDR3 length: 13 amino acids. Germline-derived CDR1 and CDR2 are SGHAT and FQNNGV. CDR3 protein: CASSLSLEAEQFF. DNA of the CDR3: TGTGCCAGCAGCTTAAGTCTGGAGGCCGAGCAGTTCTTC.